This TCR beta chain was captured by sequencing in a study of shared clonotypes between healthy human individuals. In the study overall: The donors, two women and a few men, were aged 18 to 49. A donor's plate count was three for CD4 naive and three for CD4 memory; CD8 naive had two and CD8 memory one.

Cells designated naive CD8 were CD45RO-negative and were positively selected for CCR7, with terminally differentiated effector memory CD45RA+ cells excluded. All donors were healthy HIV-negative adults lacking recent acute infections or vaccinations. Using approximately 200 ng DNA, roughly 33,000 T cell genomes, the sorted-subset replicate PCRs were run. Generated by immunoSEQ multiplex PCR, the TCRdb table keeps only in-frame clones and is missing some. The sample includes about 2.1 million clones, about 94% of them seen just once. This CDR3 has 14 amino acids. Trimming cost V 6 bases and J 2 bases; bases outside gene matches: 2. From germline, CDR1 is LNHDA and CDR2 SQIVND (reference sequence).

This TCR was sampled from a man between 18 and 29 years old in good health. Some clones in this sample may be carry-over from other donors' samples. V is TRBV19 and J is TRBJ1-2, with 11 bases that match TRBD1. The sequencing sample was made of naive CD8+ T cells from PBMCs. DNA for the CDR3: TGTGCCAGTAGCTGGGACAGGGGGAACTATGGCTACACCTTC. Its translation: CASSWDRGNYGYTF.